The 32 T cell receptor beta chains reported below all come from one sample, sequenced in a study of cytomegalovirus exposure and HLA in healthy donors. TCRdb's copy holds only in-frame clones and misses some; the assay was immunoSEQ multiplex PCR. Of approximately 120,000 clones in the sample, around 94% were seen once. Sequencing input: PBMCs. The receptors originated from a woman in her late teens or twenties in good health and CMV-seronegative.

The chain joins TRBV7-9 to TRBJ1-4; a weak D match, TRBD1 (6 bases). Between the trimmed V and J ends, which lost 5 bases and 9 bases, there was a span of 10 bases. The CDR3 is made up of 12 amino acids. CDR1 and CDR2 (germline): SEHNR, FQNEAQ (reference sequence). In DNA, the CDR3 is TGTGCCAGCAGCAAAGGACAGCAAAAACTGTTTTTT. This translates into CASSKGQQKLFF.

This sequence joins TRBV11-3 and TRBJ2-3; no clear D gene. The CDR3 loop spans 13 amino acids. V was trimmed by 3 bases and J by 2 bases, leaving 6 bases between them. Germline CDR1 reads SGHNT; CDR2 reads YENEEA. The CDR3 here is CASSFVVTDTQYF. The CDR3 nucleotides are TGTGCCAGCAGCTTTGTCGTCACAGATACGCAGTATTTT.

The CDR3 protein is CASSFSGGTDTQYF. CDR3 coding DNA: TGTGCCAGCAGCTTCTCCGGGGGCACAGATACGCAGTATTTT. The rearrangement links TRBV7-3 to TRBJ2-3; possibly TRBD2 for D (5 bases). Germline V gene sequence: CDR1 SGHTA, CDR2 FQGTGA. CDR3 length: 14 amino acids. V lost 3 bases, J lost 1 base, and 8 bases lay in between.

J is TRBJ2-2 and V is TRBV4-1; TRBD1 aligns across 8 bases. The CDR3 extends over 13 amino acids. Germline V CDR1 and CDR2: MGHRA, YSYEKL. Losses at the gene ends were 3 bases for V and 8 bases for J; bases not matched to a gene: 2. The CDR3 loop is CASSQDRVGELFF. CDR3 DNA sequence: TGCGCCAGCAGCCAGGACAGGGTGGGGGAGCTGTTTTTT.

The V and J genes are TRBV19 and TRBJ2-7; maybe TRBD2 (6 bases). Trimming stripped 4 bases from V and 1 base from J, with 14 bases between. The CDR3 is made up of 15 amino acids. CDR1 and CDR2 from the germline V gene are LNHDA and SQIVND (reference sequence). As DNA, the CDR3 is TGTGCCAGTAGTACCAGCCGGGACTCTTCCTACGAGCAGTACTTC. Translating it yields CASSTSRDSSYEQYF.

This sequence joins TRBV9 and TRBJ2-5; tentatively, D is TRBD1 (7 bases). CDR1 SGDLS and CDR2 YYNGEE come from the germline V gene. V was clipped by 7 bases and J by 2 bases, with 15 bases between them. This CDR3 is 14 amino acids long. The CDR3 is CASSAGGGQETQYF. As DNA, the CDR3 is TGTGCCAGCTCCGCAGGGGGAGGACAAGAGACCCAGTACTTC.

The CDR3 protein is CASSRTWTGEQAFF. The CDR3 DNA reads as TGTGCCAGCAGTCGAACTTGGACAGGGGAACAAGCTTTCTTT. This rearrangement joins TRBV2 to TRBJ1-1; 9 bases agree with TRBD1. V shed 5 bases, J shed 9 bases, and the junction held 10 bases outside the gene matches. Per germline, CDR1 SNHLY and CDR2 FYNNEI. The CDR3 consists of 14 residues.

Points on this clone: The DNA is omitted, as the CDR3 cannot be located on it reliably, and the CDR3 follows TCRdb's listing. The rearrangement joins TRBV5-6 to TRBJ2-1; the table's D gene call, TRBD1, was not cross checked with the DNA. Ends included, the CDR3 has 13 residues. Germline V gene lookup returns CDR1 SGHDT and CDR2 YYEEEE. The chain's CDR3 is CASSWGTGIVPFF.

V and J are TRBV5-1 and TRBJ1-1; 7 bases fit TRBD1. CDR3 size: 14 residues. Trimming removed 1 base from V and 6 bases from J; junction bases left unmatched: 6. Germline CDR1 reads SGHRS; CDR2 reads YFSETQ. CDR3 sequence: CASSLNRGLSEAFF. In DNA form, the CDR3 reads TGCGCCAGCAGCTTGAACAGGGGACTCTCTGAAGCTTTCTTT.

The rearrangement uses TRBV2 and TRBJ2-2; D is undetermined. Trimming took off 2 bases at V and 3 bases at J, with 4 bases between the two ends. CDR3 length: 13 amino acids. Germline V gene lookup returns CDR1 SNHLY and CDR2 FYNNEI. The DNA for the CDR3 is TGTGCCAGCAGTGAACAGGACACCGGGGAGCTGTTTTTT. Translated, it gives CASSEQDTGELFF.

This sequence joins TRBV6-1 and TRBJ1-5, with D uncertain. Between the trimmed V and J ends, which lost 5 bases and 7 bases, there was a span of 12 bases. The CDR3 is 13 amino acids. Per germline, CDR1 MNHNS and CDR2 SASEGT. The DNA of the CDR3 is TGTGCCAGCAGTCCCACCAAACAGCAGCCCCAGCATTTT. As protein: CASSPTKQQPQHF.

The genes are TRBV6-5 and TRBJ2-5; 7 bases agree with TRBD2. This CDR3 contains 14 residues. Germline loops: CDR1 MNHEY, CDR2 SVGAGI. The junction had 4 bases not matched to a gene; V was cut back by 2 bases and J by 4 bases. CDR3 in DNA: TGTGCCAGCAGTTACGGGGACTATCGAGAGACCCAGTACTTC. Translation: CASSYGDYRETQYF.

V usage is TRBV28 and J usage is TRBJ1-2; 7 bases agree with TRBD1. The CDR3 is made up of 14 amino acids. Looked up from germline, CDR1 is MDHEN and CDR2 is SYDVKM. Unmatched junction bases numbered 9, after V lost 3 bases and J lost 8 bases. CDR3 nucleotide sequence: TGTGCCAGCAGTTTGACCGGGACAGTCAGGGGCTACACCTTC. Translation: CASSLTGTVRGYTF.

The CDR3 DNA sequence: TGTGCCAGCGGGGACAGCTCGCGGAATGAGCAGTTCTTC. This codes for CASGDSSRNEQFF. V usage is TRBV7-3 and J usage is TRBJ2-1; 7 bases fit TRBD1. The CDR3 extends over 13 amino acids. In germline, CDR1 is SGHTA, CDR2 FQGTGA. The J segment lost 7 bases and the V segment lost 8 bases, leaving 8 bases of the junction unmatched.

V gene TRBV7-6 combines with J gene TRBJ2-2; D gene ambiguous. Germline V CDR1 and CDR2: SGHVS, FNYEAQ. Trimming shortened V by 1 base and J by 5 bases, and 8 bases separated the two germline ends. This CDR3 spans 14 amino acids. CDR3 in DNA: TGTGCCAGCAGCTTAGTGGTGCGTACCGGGGAGCTGTTTTTT. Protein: CASSLVVRTGELFF.

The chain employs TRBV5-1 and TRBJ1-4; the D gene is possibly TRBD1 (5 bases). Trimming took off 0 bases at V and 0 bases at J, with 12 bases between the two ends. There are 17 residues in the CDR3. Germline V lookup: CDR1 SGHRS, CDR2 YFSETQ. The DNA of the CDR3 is TGCGCCAGCAGCTTGGCATCAGGGCCCGCAACTAATGAAAAACTGTTTTTT. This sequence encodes CASSLASGPATNEKLFF.

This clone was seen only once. In DNA form, the CDR3 reads TGTGCCAGCAGTTTACCCTTTAGCAATCAGCCCCAGCATTTT. It codes for CASSLPFSNQPQHF. The chain carries TRBV27 and TRBJ1-5; D is unresolved. The germline V and J ends were trimmed by 2 bases and 0 bases, with 5 bases remaining between them. CDR1 and CDR2 from the germline V gene are MNHEY and SMNVEV (reference sequence). The CDR3 covers 14 residues.

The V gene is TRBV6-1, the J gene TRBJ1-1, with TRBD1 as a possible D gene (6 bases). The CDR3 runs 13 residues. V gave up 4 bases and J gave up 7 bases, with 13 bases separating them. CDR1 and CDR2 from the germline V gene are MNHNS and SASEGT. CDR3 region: CASSVLWTVEAFF. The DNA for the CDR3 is TGTGCCAGCAGTGTTTTGTGGACAGTTGAAGCTTTCTTT.

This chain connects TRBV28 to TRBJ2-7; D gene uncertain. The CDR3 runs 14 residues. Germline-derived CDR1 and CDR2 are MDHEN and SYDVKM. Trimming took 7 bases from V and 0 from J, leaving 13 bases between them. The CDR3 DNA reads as TGTGCCAGCACCCCCGCCCGGTCCTCCTACGAGCAGTACTTC. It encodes CASTPARSSYEQYF. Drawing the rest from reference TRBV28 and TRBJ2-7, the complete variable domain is DVKVTQSSRYLVKRTGEKVFLECVQDMDHENMFWYRQDPGLGLRLIYFSYDVKMKEKGDIPEGYSVSREKKERFSLILESASTNQTSMYLCASTPARSSYEQYFGPGTRLTVT.

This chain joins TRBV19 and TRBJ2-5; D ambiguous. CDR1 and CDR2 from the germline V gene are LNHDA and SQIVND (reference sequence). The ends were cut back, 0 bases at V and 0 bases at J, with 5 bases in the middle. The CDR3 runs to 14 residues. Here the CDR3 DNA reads TGTGCCAGTAGTATAGACAGTTACCAAGAGACCCAGTACTTC. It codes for CASSIDSYQETQYF.

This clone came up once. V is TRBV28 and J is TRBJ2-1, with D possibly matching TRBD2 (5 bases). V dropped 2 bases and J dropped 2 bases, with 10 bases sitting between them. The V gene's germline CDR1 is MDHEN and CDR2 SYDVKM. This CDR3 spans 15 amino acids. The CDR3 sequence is CASSLEGTTYNEQFF. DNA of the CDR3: TGTGCCAGCAGTTTAGAGGGAACGACCTACAATGAGCAGTTCTTC.

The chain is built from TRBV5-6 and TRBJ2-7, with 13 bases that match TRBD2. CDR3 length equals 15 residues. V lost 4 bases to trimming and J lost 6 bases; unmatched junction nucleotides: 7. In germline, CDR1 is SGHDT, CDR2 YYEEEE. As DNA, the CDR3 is TGTGCCAGCAGCCCCGCCGGGACTAGCGGGATCGAGCAGTACTTC. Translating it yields CASSPAGTSGIEQYF.

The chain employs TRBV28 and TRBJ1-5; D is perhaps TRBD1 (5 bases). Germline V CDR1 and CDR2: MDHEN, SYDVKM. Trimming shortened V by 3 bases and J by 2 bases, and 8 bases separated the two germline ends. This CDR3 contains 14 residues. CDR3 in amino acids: CASSLWGGNQPQHF. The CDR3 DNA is TGTGCCAGCAGTTTGTGGGGGGGCAATCAGCCCCAGCATTTT.

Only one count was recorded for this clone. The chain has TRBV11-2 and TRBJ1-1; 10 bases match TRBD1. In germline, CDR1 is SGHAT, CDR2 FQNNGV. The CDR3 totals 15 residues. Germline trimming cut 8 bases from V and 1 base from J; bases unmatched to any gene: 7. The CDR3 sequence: CASGGTGDSNTEAFF. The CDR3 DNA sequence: TGTGCCAGCGGGGGGACAGGGGACTCGAACACTGAAGCTTTCTTT.

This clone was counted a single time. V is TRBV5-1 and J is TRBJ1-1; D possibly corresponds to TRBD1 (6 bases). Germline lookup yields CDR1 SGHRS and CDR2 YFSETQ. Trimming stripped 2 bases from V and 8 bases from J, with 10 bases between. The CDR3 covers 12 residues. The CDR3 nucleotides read TGCGCCAGCAGCTTAGGGACATCCGAAGCTTTCTTT. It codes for CASSLGTSEAFF.

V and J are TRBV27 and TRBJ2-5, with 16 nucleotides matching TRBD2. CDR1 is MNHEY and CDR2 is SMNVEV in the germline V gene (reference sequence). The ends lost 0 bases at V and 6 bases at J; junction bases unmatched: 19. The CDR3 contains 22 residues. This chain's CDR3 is CASSLSSGTSGGAEGGPKTQYF. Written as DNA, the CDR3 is TGTGCCAGCAGTTTATCATCCGGGACTAGCGGGGGGGCCGAAGGAGGTCCAAAGACCCAGTACTTC.

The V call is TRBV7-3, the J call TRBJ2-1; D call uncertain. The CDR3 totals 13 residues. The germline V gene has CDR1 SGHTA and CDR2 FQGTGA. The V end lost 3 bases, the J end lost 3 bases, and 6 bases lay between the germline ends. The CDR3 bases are TGTGCCAGCAGCTTCCCGGGCTACAATGAGCAGTTCTTC. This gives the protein CASSFPGYNEQFF.

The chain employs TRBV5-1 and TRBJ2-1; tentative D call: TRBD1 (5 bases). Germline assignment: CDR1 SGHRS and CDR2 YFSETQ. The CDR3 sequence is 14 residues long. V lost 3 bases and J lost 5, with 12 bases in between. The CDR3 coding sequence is TGCGCCAGCAGCTCCCAGGGTCAGGACAATGAGCAGTTCTTC. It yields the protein CASSSQGQDNEQFF.

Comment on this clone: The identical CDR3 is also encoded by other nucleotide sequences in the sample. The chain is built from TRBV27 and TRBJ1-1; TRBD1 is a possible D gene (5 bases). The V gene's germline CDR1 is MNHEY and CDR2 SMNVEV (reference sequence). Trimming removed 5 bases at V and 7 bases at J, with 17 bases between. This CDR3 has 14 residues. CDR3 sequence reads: CASSPTLTDIEAFF. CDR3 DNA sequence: TGTGCCAGCAGTCCCACCCTGACAGACATTGAAGCTTTCTTT.

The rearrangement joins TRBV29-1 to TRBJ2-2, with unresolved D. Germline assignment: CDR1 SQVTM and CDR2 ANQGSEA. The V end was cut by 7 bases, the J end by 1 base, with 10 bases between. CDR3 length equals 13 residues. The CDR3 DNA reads TGCAGCGCAAACAAAGAGAACACCGGGGAGCTGTTTTTT. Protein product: CSANKENTGELFF.

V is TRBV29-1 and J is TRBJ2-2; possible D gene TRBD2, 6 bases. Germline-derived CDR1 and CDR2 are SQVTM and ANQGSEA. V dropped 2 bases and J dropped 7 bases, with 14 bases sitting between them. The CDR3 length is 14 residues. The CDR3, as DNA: TGCAGCGTTGAATCCGTTGGGGGAGGCGGGGAGCTGTTTTTT. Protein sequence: CSVESVGGGGELFF.

The CDR3, as DNA: TGTGCCAGCAGCCCTGGACACCTCATTTACGAGCAGTACTTC. Its protein is CASSPGHLIYEQYF. The chain has TRBV27 and TRBJ2-7, with D possibly being TRBD1 (5 bases). Germline V gene data show CDR1 as MNHEY and CDR2 as SMNVEV (reference sequence). The CDR3 is made up of 14 amino acids. Trimming removed 6 bases from V and 4 bases from J, with 16 bases in between.